The 32 T cell receptor beta chains below come from one sample, sequenced in a study of OX40 agonist ivuxolimab in advanced cancers. The table came from immunoSEQ multiplex PCR; TCRdb's copy has only in-frame clones and leaves some out. The table lists approximately 130,000 clones, roughly nine tenths of them singletons, with 0.85% to 1.4% in the top ten. The source was CD4+ or CD8+ T cells sorted from blood, collected in a trial of the OX40 agonist ivuxolimab. All receptors come from an adult with an advanced solid tumor such as melanoma, head and neck, liver or kidney cancer.

The chain employs TRBV30 and TRBJ1-1; 7 bases align to TRBD1. V gave up 5 bases and J gave up 1 base; unmatched junction bases: 4. CDR3 length equals 13 residues. Germline V gives CDR1 GTSNPN, CDR2 SVGIG (reference sequence). CDR3 sequence (DNA): TGTGCCTGGGACAGGGTAAAGAACACTGAAGCTTTCTTT. Residues: CAWDRVKNTEAFF.

The rearrangement joins TRBV6-7 to TRBJ1-2; no definite D call. TRBV6-7 is flagged as an ORF with uncertain function. The CDR3 is made up of 15 amino acids. Trimming took 7 bases from V and 3 from J, leaving 18 bases between them. The chain's CDR3 is CASIRRFGLYYGYTF. The DNA for the CDR3 is TGTGCCAGCATTAGAAGGTTCGGCCTATACTATGGCTACACCTTC.

This clone was observed a few times. CDR3 protein: CAISSVAGGLRDTQYF. The CDR3 region has the DNA TGTGCCATCAGCTCAGTAGCGGGAGGGCTGCGAGATACGCAGTATTTT. The rearrangement joins TRBV10-3 to TRBJ2-3; 11 bases fit TRBD2. Germline loops: CDR1 ENHRY, CDR2 SYGVKD. The V and J ends lost 6 bases and 5 bases, in that order; junction bases with no gene match: 10. The CDR3 totals 16 residues.

This chain uses TRBV2 with TRBJ2-7; D ambiguous. Germline V gives CDR1 SNHLY, CDR2 FYNNEI. V lost 6 bases to trimming and J lost 4 bases, with 7 bases between them. The CDR3 is made up of 11 amino acids. CDR3 bases: TGTGCCAGCAGGATAGTTTACGAGCAGTACTTC. Translating gives CASRIVYEQYF.

The chain couples TRBV21-1 to TRBJ1-1; TRBD1 reflects the table's D call only, with no check against the DNA. TRBV21-1 constitutes a pseudogene. This CDR3 comprises 14 residues. The CDR3 DNA follows: TGTGCCAGCAAGGGGACAGGGTTAAACACTGAAGCTTTCTTT. This translates into CASKGTGLNTEAFF.

The chain carries TRBV7-3 and TRBJ2-1; either TRBD1 or TRBD2 may supply D (5 bases each). Trimming took 2 bases from V and 7 from J, leaving 12 bases between them. The CDR3 is made up of 14 amino acids. Germline V lookup: CDR1 SGHTA, CDR2 FQGTGA. CDR3 coding DNA: TGTGCCAGCAGCTTAGCAGGTTGGGGGAATGAGCAGTTCTTC. Its translation is CASSLAGWGNEQFF.

This clone was seen a few times. The CDR3 coding sequence is TGCGCCAGCAGCTCCGGGCGAGGAGAAGAAAAACTGTTTTTT. Its translation is CASSSGRGEEKLFF. This chain connects TRBV5-1 to TRBJ1-4; D is unresolved. Germline-derived CDR1 and CDR2 are SGHRS and YFSETQ. The CDR3 spans 14 residues. V lost 3 bases and J 8 bases, leaving 14 bases between the germline ends.

This clone was seen a single time. V gene TRBV12-5 combines with J gene TRBJ2-5; D is uncertain. The CDR3 runs 13 residues. Trimming pared 1 base from V and 6 bases from J, leaving 9 bases between. From germline, CDR1 is LGHNT and CDR2 FRNRAP. The CDR3 nucleotides read TGTGCTAGTGGTTTGGGGATTCGGAAGACCCAGTACTTC. As protein: CASGLGIRKTQYF.

This clone was found once. The chain joins TRBV28 to TRBJ2-3; D is undetermined. V shed 6 bases and J shed 1 base, with 14 bases lying between them. Germline-derived CDR1 and CDR2 are MDHEN and SYDVKM. There are 15 residues in the CDR3. The CDR3 bases are TGTGCCAGCAGCCCCCTCGTAATTGGCACAGATACGCAGTATTTT. Amino acids: CASSPLVIGTDTQYF.

The genes are TRBV2 and TRBJ1-1; 7 bases map to TRBD1. CDR1 and CDR2 (germline): SNHLY, FYNNEI. V was pared by 6 bases and J by 3 bases, with 4 bases of the junction left unmatched. The CDR3 sequence is 13 residues long. For the CDR3, the DNA is TGTGCCAGCAGGCGACAGGGTGACACTGAAGCTTTCTTT. Its protein is CASRRQGDTEAFF.

V and J are TRBV7-2 and TRBJ2-1; 9 nucleotides match TRBD2. The V gene's germline CDR1 is SGHTA and CDR2 FQGNSA. The CDR3 extends over 16 amino acids. V was pared by 4 bases and J by 0 bases, with 4 bases of the junction left unmatched. This CDR3 reads CASSYLAGSSYNEQFF. CDR3 coding DNA: TGTGCCAGCAGCTATCTAGCGGGATCCTCCTACAATGAGCAGTTCTTC.

This chain uses TRBV11-3 with TRBJ2-1, with 7 bases identical to TRBD1. Germline V CDR1 and CDR2: SGHNT, YENEEA. J gave up 9 bases and V 0 bases, and 5 bases lay outside the gene matches. The CDR3 spans 14 residues. The DNA for the CDR3 is TGTGCCAGCAGCTTAGAAACAGGGGTGGGTGAGCAGTTCTTC. The encoded protein is CASSLETGVGEQFF.

This clone has a handful of counts. The CDR3 nucleotides are TGTGCCAGCAGCTTTGGGAGCAATCAGCCCCAGCATTTT. This encodes CASSFGSNQPQHF. The chain recombines TRBV7-9 with TRBJ1-5, with D unclear. The CDR3 totals 13 residues. The germline V and J ends were trimmed by 3 bases and 1 base, with 4 bases remaining between them. Germline-derived CDR1 and CDR2 are SEHNR and FQNEAQ (reference sequence).

This clone has a handful of counts. This sequence joins TRBV19 and TRBJ1-5; D possibly corresponds to TRBD1 (5 bases). The germline V and J ends were trimmed by 3 bases and 2 bases, with 14 bases remaining between them. Germline lookup yields CDR1 LNHDA and CDR2 SQIVND (reference sequence). This CDR3 region has 16 residues. This chain's CDR3 is CASSMERGSGNQPQHF. The CDR3 nucleotides are TGTGCCAGTAGTATGGAGAGGGGATCGGGCAATCAGCCCCAGCATTTT.

This chain connects TRBV19 to TRBJ2-7; 8 bases map to TRBD2. Germline CDR1 and CDR2: LNHDA and SQIVND (reference sequence). V shed 3 bases, J shed 3 bases, and the junction held 16 bases outside the gene matches. The CDR3 is 18 residues long. The CDR3: CASSIAGGPRTFSYEQYF. In nucleotides, the CDR3 is TGTGCCAGTAGTATCGCGGGGGGCCCACGGACTTTCAGCTACGAGCAGTACTTC.

J is TRBJ2-5 and V is TRBV11-1; 8 bases map to TRBD2. The trim removed 2 bases at V and 5 bases at J, leaving 4 bases unmatched. Germline V CDR1 and CDR2: SGHAT, FQDESV (reference sequence). The CDR3 is 14 residues long. CDR3 sequence reads: CASSLREGLETQYF. The CDR3 coding sequence is TGTGCCAGCAGCTTACGGGAGGGCCTGGAGACCCAGTACTTC.

The chain is built from TRBV7-2 and TRBJ1-5; maybe TRBD1 (5 bases). Germline CDR1 is SGHTA and CDR2 is FQGNSA. Deletions cut 5 bases from V and 0 bases from J, with 11 bases between. This CDR3 region has 15 residues. CDR3 protein: CASSPSTASNQPQHF. The CDR3 bases are TGTGCCAGCAGCCCATCGACAGCTAGCAATCAGCCCCAGCATTTT.

The rearrangement uses TRBV19 and TRBJ2-7, with TRBD2 as a possible D gene (6 bases). V lost 5 bases and J lost 0, with 23 bases in between. The CDR3 contains 18 residues. The germline CDR1 and CDR2 sequences are LNHDA and SQIVND (reference sequence). CDR3 sequence (DNA): TGTGCCAGTAGTCAACAACCACCGGGAGCGGCCTTCTCCTACGAGCAGTACTTC. Its translation: CASSQQPPGAAFSYEQYF. Filled out from reference TRBV19 and TRBJ2-7, the complete variable domain reads DGGITQSPKYLFRKEGQNVTLSCEQNLNHDAMYWYRQDPGQGLRLIYYSQIVNDFQKGDIAEGYSVSREKKESFPLTVTSAQKNPTAFYLCASSQQPPGAAFSYEQYFGPGTRLTVT.

J is TRBJ1-4 and V is TRBV5-1; 8 nucleotides agree with TRBD1. The germline CDR1 and CDR2 sequences are SGHRS and YFSETQ. The CDR3 is 16 residues long. V dropped 4 bases and J dropped 7; count of bases not matched to a gene: 12. DNA for the CDR3: TGCGCCAGCAGCCACGGACAGGGAATGGTACCTGAAAAACTGTTTTTT. It specifies CASSHGQGMVPEKLFF.

The chain couples TRBV5-6 to TRBJ2-7, with 7 nucleotides matching TRBD2. V trimming: 1 base; J trimming: 0 bases; junction bases outside the gene matches: 4. The CDR3 has 15 residues. CDR1 is SGHDT and CDR2 is YYEEEE in the germline V gene. The CDR3 region has the DNA TGTGCCAGCAGCTTGAGGGAGGGACTCTCCTACGAGCAGTACTTC. This translates into CASSLREGLSYEQYF. Full variable domain (remainder filled in from reference TRBV5-6 and TRBJ2-7): DAGVTQSPTHLIKTRGQQVTLRCSPKSGHDTVSWYQQALGQGPQFIFQYYEEEERQRGNFPDRFSGHQFPNYSSELNVNALLLGDSALYLCASSLREGLSYEQYFGPGTRLTVT.

The chain couples TRBV30 to TRBJ1-2, with D possibly matching TRBD1 (5 bases). Trimming cost V 2 bases and J 6 bases, with 10 bases left between them. From germline, CDR1 is GTSNPN and CDR2 SVGIG (reference sequence). The CDR3 extends over 12 amino acids. The CDR3 DNA is TGTGCCTGGAGTTTGACAGAAGATGGCTACACCTTC. Amino acid sequence: CAWSLTEDGYTF.

This clone has a handful of counts. The chain employs TRBV27 and TRBJ1-1; D is undetermined. Between the trimmed V and J ends, which lost 5 bases and 0 bases, there was a span of 7 bases. This CDR3 has 13 amino acids. CDR1 and CDR2 (germline): MNHEY, SMNVEV (reference sequence). Here the CDR3 DNA reads TGTGCCAGCAGTCCCTACATGAACACTGAAGCTTTCTTT. As protein: CASSPYMNTEAFF.

This clone was found a few times. This chain uses TRBV18 with TRBJ1-2; the D gene is possibly TRBD1 (5 bases). Trimming cost V 3 bases and J 6 bases, with 17 bases left between them. CDR1 and CDR2 from the germline V gene are KGHSH and LQKENI. The CDR3 consists of 15 residues. The DNA of the CDR3 is TGTGCCAGCTCACCGACGAGGGGTAACGGAAATGGCTACACCTTC. Protein: CASSPTRGNGNGYTF.

This chain connects TRBV7-9 to TRBJ1-5; D ambiguous. This CDR3 comprises 13 residues. Germline V gene lookup returns CDR1 SEHNR and CDR2 FQNEAQ (reference sequence). The germline V and J ends were trimmed by 3 bases and 6 bases, with 9 bases remaining between them. CDR3 nucleotides: TGTGCCAGCAGCTTGGCAGAGGGTCAGCCCCAGCATTTT. Residues: CASSLAEGQPQHF.

This chain links TRBV19 with TRBJ2-6, with D uncertain. The CDR3 is 15 amino acids. V dropped 1 base and J dropped 4 bases, with 8 bases sitting between them. CDR1 and CDR2 from the germline V gene are LNHDA and SQIVND (reference sequence). CDR3 bases: TGTGCCAGTAGTATAGTCCACCCAGGGGCCAACGTCCTGACTTTC. This gives the protein CASSIVHPGANVLTF.

This clone was observed a single time. The rearrangement uses TRBV5-4 and TRBJ1-2, with TRBD1 identical over 9 bases. This CDR3 spans 14 amino acids. Looked up from germline, CDR1 is SGHNT and CDR2 is YYREEE (reference sequence). V was clipped by 3 bases and J by 4 bases; unmatched bases: 4. The DNA of the CDR3 is TGTGCCAGCAGCTGGGACAGGGAGGCCTATGGCTACACCTTC. Translated, it gives CASSWDREAYGYTF. Complete variable domain (other parts from reference TRBV5-4 and TRBJ1-2): ETGVTQSPTHLIKTRGQQVTLRCSSQSGHNTVSWYQQALGQGPQFIFQYYREEENGRGNFPPRFSGLQFPNYSSELNVNALELDDSALYLCASSWDREAYGYTFGSGTRLTVV.

The chain combines TRBV19 with TRBJ2-1, with 7 positions matching TRBD2. V lost 5 bases to trimming and J lost 8 bases; unmatched junction nucleotides: 9. The CDR3 covers 14 residues. Germline V gene lookup returns CDR1 LNHDA and CDR2 SQIVND (reference sequence). The CDR3 bases are TGTGCCAGTAGTCGAGCGGGACCCGTAGATGAGCAGTTCTTC. It encodes CASSRAGPVDEQFF.

This sequence joins TRBV2 and TRBJ1-5; 8 nucleotides agree with TRBD1. The CDR3 has 14 amino acids. With 7 bases clipped from V and 3 bases from J, the junction kept 5 bases outside the gene matches. Germline V lookup: CDR1 SNHLY, CDR2 FYNNEI. The CDR3 sequence is CASKVDRVNQPQHF. Here the CDR3 DNA reads TGTGCCAGCAAAGTGGACAGGGTCAATCAGCCCCAGCATTTT.

This clone has a handful of counts. CDR3 protein: CASSPRDRGGEKLFF. The CDR3 coding sequence is TGTGCCAGTAGTCCAAGGGACAGGGGAGGAGAAAAACTGTTTTTT. The rearrangement links TRBV19 to TRBJ1-4, with 10 bases lining up with TRBD1. The CDR3 totals 15 residues. Trimming removed 5 bases from V and 8 bases from J; junction bases left unmatched: 8. In germline, CDR1 is LNHDA, CDR2 SQIVND (reference sequence).

The rearrangement links TRBV5-1 to TRBJ1-5; tentative D call: TRBD1 (6 bases). The CDR3 has 16 amino acids. Trimming removed 4 bases at V and 0 bases at J, with 14 bases between. Germline V CDR1 and CDR2: SGHRS, YFSETQ. The CDR3 sequence: CASSPVGASSNQPQHF. CDR3 in DNA: TGCGCCAGCAGCCCCGTGGGGGCCTCTAGCAATCAGCCCCAGCATTTT.

The chain couples TRBV12-5 to TRBJ2-1; perhaps TRBD2 as D (6 bases). Trimming shortened V by 11 bases and J by 8 bases, and 22 bases separated the two germline ends. Germline CDR1 and CDR2: LGHNT and FRNRAP. The CDR3 totals 14 residues. In DNA, the CDR3 is TGTGCTTCTAGATCCCGGGAGTTCCCGTATGAGCAGTTCTTC. As protein: CASRSREFPYEQFF.

This clone was found once. This CDR3 is CASSQEVGTSTEAFF. DNA of the CDR3: TGCGCCAGCAGCCAAGAGGTTGGGACGAGTACTGAAGCTTTCTTT. The V gene is TRBV4-1, the J gene TRBJ1-1; possible D gene TRBD1, 5 bases. V lost 0 bases, J lost 5 bases, and 13 bases lay in between. Germline values: CDR1 MGHRA, CDR2 YSYEKL. The CDR3 spans 15 residues.